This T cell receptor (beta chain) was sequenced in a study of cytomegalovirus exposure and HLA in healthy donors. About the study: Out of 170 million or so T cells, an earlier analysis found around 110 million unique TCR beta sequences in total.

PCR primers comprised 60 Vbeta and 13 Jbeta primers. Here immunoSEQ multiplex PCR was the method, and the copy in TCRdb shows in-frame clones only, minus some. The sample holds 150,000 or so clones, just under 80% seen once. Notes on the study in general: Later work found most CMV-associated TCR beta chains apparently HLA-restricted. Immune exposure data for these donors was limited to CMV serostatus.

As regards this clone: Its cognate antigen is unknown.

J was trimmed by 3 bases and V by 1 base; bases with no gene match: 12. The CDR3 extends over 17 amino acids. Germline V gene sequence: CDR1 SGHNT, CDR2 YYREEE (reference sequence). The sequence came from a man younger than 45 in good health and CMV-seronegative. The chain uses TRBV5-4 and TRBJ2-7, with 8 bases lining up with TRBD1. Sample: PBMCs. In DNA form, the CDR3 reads TGTGCCAGCAGCTTGAGGGGGGCGGGACAGGAGGACTACGAGCAGTACTTC. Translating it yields CASSLRGAGQEDYEQYF.